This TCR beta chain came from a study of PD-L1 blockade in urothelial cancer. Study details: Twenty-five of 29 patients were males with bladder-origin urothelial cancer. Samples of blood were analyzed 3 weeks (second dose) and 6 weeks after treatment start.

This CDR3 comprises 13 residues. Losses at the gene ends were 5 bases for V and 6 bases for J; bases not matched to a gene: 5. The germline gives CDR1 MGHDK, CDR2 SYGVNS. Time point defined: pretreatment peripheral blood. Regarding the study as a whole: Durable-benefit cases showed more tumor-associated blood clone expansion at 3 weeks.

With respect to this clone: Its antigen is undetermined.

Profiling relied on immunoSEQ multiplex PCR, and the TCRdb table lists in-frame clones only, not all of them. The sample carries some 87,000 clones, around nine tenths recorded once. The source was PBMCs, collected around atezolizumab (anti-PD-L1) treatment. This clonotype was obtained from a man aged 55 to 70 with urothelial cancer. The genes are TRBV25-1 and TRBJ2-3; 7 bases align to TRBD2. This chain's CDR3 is CASSPSGGDTQYF. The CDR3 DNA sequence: TGTGCCAGCAGTCCTAGCGGTGGGGATACGCAGTATTTT.